The next 19 T cell receptor beta chains were all read from a single sample in a study of identical twins. From the 5' RACE reads, TCRdb called clonotypes with MiXCR, one entry per CDR3 protein. The table lists 450,000 or so distinct CDR3 sequences, 18% of them singletons. Sequencing was done on a sample of naive T cells sorted from blood. Receptors were obtained from a man aged 45-60 years in good health.

The chain employs TRBV27 and TRBJ2-3; possible D gene TRBD2, 5 bases. Germline lookup yields CDR1 MNHEY and CDR2 SMNVEV (reference sequence). Trimming removed 11 bases at V and 4 bases at J, with 19 bases between. CDR3 length equals 14 residues. CDR3: CAASPNGISDTQYF. CDR3 in DNA: TGTGCCGCAAGTCCCAACGGGATCTCAGATACGCAGTATTTT.

This clonotype was found many times. This chain uses TRBV5-1 with TRBJ2-7; no definite D call. The V end lost 0 bases, the J end lost 2 bases, and 9 bases lay between the germline ends. The CDR3 has 14 amino acids. From germline, CDR1 is SGHRS and CDR2 YFSETQ. The CDR3, as DNA: TGCGCCAGCAGCTTGGTGGGTCGAACCTACGAGCAGTACTTC. Residues: CASSLVGRTYEQYF. The entire variable domain, with the rest obtained from reference TRBV5-1 and TRBJ2-7, is as follows: KAGVTQTPRYLIKTRGQQVTLSCSPISGHRSVSWYQQTPGQGLQFLFEYFSETQRNKGNFPGRFSGRQFSNSRSEMNVSTLELGDSALYLCASSLVGRTYEQYFGPGTRLTVT.

In its sample, this clonotype was seen once. V is TRBV18 and J is TRBJ2-3; 11 bases fit TRBD2. There are 18 residues in the CDR3. Germline-derived CDR1 and CDR2 are KGHSH and LQKENI. The J segment lost 2 bases and the V segment lost 1 base, leaving 8 bases of the junction unmatched. CDR3: CASSPRLAGGPNTDTQYF. Written as DNA, the CDR3 is TGTGCCAGCTCACCACGGCTAGCGGGGGGCCCGAACACAGATACGCAGTATTTT.

This clonotype came up a few times. The V and J genes are TRBV7-2 and TRBJ2-7; TRBD2 is a possible D gene (6 bases). CDR1 and CDR2 (germline): SGHTA, FQGNSA. V was cut by 10 bases and J by 3 bases, with 16 bases left in between. The CDR3 sequence is 13 residues long. The CDR3 DNA follows: TGTGCCACAAGGGGCGGGGCCCGCTACGAGCAGTACTTC. Its translation is CATRGGARYEQYF.

The J gene is TRBJ2-2, the V gene TRBV28, with TRBD1 matching over 9 bases. CDR3 size: 15 residues. With V trimmed by 6 bases and J by 6 bases, 8 bases remained unmatched. CDR1 is MDHEN and CDR2 is SYDVKM in the germline V gene. CDR3 sequence: CASRPTGGTSGELFF. CDR3 bases: TGTGCCAGCAGACCTACAGGGGGCACGTCCGGGGAGCTGTTTTTT.

This clonotype occurred many times. The chain is built from TRBV20-1 and TRBJ2-5, with 8 bases fitting TRBD1. The germline CDR1 and CDR2 sequences are DFQATT and SNEGSKA (reference sequence). V shed 3 bases and J 1 base; nucleotides not matched to a gene: 13. The CDR3 sequence is 17 residues long. CDR3 nucleotides: TGCAGTGCTAGCCCCCCATTCGGGACAGGTTTCCAAGAGACCCAGTACTTC. Encoded protein: CSASPPFGTGFQETQYF.

This clonotype was seen a few times. This rearrangement joins TRBV28 to TRBJ2-7, with 8 bases matching TRBD1. The CDR3 is 14 amino acids. The J segment lost 0 bases and the V segment lost 7 bases, leaving 5 bases of the junction unmatched. The V gene's germline CDR1 is MDHEN and CDR2 SYDVKM. CDR3 coding DNA: TGTGCCAGCAAAGGACAGGGAAGCTCCTACGAGCAGTACTTC. Amino acids: CASKGQGSSYEQYF.

This clonotype was seen a few times. The rearrangement joins TRBV10-3 to TRBJ2-1; TRBD2 is a possible D gene (6 bases). CDR3 size: 10 residues. CDR1 and CDR2 (germline): ENHRY, SYGVKD. CDR3 protein: CVTRSNEQFF. CDR3 nucleotide sequence: TGTGTGACTAGATCCAATGAGCAGTTCTTC.

The table lists this clonotype with many counts. This sequence joins TRBV5-6 and TRBJ2-2; TRBD2 aligns across 12 bases. J gave up 14 bases and V 6 bases, and 11 bases lay outside the gene matches. Germline V gene lookup returns CDR1 SGHDT and CDR2 YYEEEE. There are 14 residues in the CDR3. DNA for the CDR3: TGTGCCAGCACCCTGGGAGGACTAGCGGGGTCCCTGTTTTTT. It encodes CASTLGGLAGSLFF.

This clonotype was recorded a few times. V usage is TRBV12-3 or TRBV12-4 and J usage is TRBJ1-2, with 8 positions matching TRBD1. This CDR3 is built from 15 residues. Trimming cost V 6 bases and J 4 bases; bases outside gene matches: 10. CDR3 loop: CASSNPGTGSYGYTF. In nucleotides, the CDR3 is TGTGCCAGCAGCAACCCCGGGACAGGTTCCTATGGCTACACCTTC.

The chain is built from TRBV7-2 and TRBJ2-7; D remains unclear. The CDR3 consists of 12 residues. Germline V gene lookup returns CDR1 SGHTA and CDR2 FQGNSA. Trimming left V 5 bases short and J 3 bases short, with 8 bases between. This CDR3 reads CASSLRLYEQYF. In nucleotides, the CDR3 is TGTGCCAGCAGCCTACGCCTCTACGAGCAGTACTTC.

About this clonotype itself: At one end, the junction sequence differs from germline, possibly due to a read error. V is TRBV30 and J is TRBJ2-1; no definite D call. The CDR3 spans 15 residues. Germline-derived CDR1 and CDR2 are GTSNPN and SVGIG (reference sequence). The CDR3 bases are TGTGCCTGGAGTGTCGGCCGTCTACGCTACAATGAGCAGTCCTTC. Translated, it gives CAWSVGRLRYNEQSF.

The rearrangement links TRBV4-3 to TRBJ2-1; D may be TRBD2 (5 bases). This CDR3 contains 17 residues. Per the germline V gene, CDR1 is LGHNA and CDR2 is YSLEER. Trimming took 1 base from V and 10 from J, leaving 23 bases between them. The CDR3 region is CASSQVLGSGNSQEQFF. In nucleotides, the CDR3 is TGCGCCAGCAGCCAAGTTCTGGGATCGGGAAATTCCCAGGAGCAGTTCTTC.

This clonotype was seen many times. The chain couples TRBV7-2 to TRBJ1-6; the D gene is possibly TRBD1 (5 bases). V lost 1 base and J 9 bases, leaving 13 bases between the germline ends. There are 15 residues in the CDR3. Germline assignment: CDR1 SGHTA and CDR2 FQGNSA. The CDR3 is CASSLGQGRGSPLHF. In nucleotides, the CDR3 is TGTGCCAGCAGCTTAGGTCAGGGAAGGGGTTCACCCCTCCACTTT.

A few counts support this clonotype. The chain joins TRBV7-9 to TRBJ2-7; maybe TRBD2 (6 bases). The V and J ends lost 1 base and 5 bases respectively, with 9 bases between them. The CDR3 spans 13 residues. Germline V CDR1 and CDR2: SEHNR, FQNEAQ (reference sequence). DNA of the CDR3: TGTGCCAGCAGCTTAGGCGGGACCGACGAGCAGTACTTC. Amino acid sequence: CASSLGGTDEQYF. Based on the CDR3 plus reference TRBV7-9 and TRBJ2-7, the full variable domain is DTGVSQNPRHKITKRGQNVTFRCDPISEHNRLYWYRQTLGQGPEFLTYFQNEAQLEKSRLLSDRFSAERPKGSFSTLEIQRTEQGDSAMYLCASSLGGTDEQYFGPGTRLTVT.

The V gene is TRBV11-2, the J gene TRBJ2-2; D is unclear. Germline values: CDR1 SGHAT, CDR2 FQNNGV. V was shortened by 5 bases and J by 3 bases, with 10 bases between the two germline ends. This CDR3 is built from 14 residues. The CDR3 here is CASSVSRYTGELFF. The DNA for the CDR3 is TGTGCCAGCAGCGTTAGTCGCTACACCGGGGAGCTGTTTTTT.

V usage is TRBV5-5 and J usage is TRBJ2-1; D not certain. The CDR3 loop spans 13 amino acids. The ends were cut back, 0 bases at V and 10 bases at J, with 11 bases in the middle. Germline CDR1 reads SGHKS; CDR2 reads YYEKEE (reference sequence). This chain's CDR3 is CASSLDWSLEQFF. The DNA of the CDR3 is TGTGCCAGCAGCTTGGACTGGTCCTTGGAGCAGTTCTTC.

The rearrangement uses TRBV6-5 and TRBJ2-5; tentatively, D is TRBD1 (6 bases). Trimming pared 0 bases from V and 2 bases from J, leaving 10 bases between. Germline CDR1 and CDR2: MNHEY and SVGAGI. This CDR3 region has 15 residues. The DNA of the CDR3 is TGTGCCAGCAGTTACTCAGCCAGGGGTCAAGAGACCCAGTACTTC. Protein sequence: CASSYSARGQETQYF.

Details on this clonotype: A much larger clone sits a single nucleotide away, making a read error possible. CDR3 sequence (DNA): TGTGCCAGCAGCGTGACAGCTGTGGGGAATACGCAGTATTTT. It yields the protein CASSVTAVGNTQYF. The V call is TRBV6-1, the J call TRBJ2-3, with D perhaps TRBD1 (5 bases). CDR1 MNHNS and CDR2 SASEGT come from the germline V gene. The CDR3 has 14 amino acids. V was shortened by 6 bases and J by 7 bases, with 17 bases between the two germline ends.